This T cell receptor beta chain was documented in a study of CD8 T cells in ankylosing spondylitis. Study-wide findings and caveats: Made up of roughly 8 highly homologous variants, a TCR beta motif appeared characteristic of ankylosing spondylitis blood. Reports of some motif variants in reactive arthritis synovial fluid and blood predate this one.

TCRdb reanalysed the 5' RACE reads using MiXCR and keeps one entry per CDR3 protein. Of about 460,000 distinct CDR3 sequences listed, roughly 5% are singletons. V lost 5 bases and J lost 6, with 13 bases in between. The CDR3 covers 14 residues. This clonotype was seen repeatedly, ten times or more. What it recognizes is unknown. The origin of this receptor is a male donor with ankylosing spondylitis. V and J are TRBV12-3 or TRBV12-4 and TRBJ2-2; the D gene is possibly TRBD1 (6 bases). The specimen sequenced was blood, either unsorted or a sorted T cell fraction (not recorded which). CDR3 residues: CASSMQGNPGELFF. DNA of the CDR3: TGTGCCAGCAGTATGCAGGGGAATCCCGGGGAGCTGTTTTTT.